These T cell receptor beta chains were read from a single sample in a study of cytomegalovirus exposure and HLA in healthy donors. Profiled with immunoSEQ multiplex PCR; TCRdb holds only in-frame clones, not every one. This sample yields 65,000 to 85,000 clones, of which about 70% are seen a single time; 9.5% to 13% belongs to the top ten. The sample comprised PBMCs. The receptors stem from a male donor in good health and CMV-seropositive. The CDR3 runs from the conserved cysteine through the conserved F or W. The D gene is left open where the match is weak.

v_call	j_call	d_call	cdr3_aa
TRBV7-2	TRBJ2-3	TRBD2	CASSLLPSGERMGDTQYF
TRBV20-1	TRBJ1-1	NA	CSANPGYEAFF
TRBV28	TRBJ1-2	NA	CASSLPSYGYTF
TRBV5-1	TRBJ1-3	NA	CASSPGGSGNTIYF
TRBV2	TRBJ1-5	NA	CASSDWQVINQPQHF
TRBV9	TRBJ2-1	NA	CASSALVGVEQFF
TRBV28	TRBJ1-4	NA	CASSSYPGMNEKLFF
TRBV29-1	TRBJ2-7	TRBD2	CSVWTSGTVSYEQYF
TRBV9	TRBJ1-2	NA	CASSVGAGGSRADYGYTF
TRBV12-5	TRBJ2-7	TRBD2	CASDSLAGAPYEQYF
TRBV19	TRBJ1-4	NA	CASSWTAAEKLFF
TRBV30	TRBJ1-3	NA	CAWSVTASGNTIYF
TRBV7-9	TRBJ2-3	NA	CASSRQRGPSTDTQYF
TRBV7-6	TRBJ2-2	TRBD1	CASSLRGRGSGELFF
TRBV6-5	TRBJ2-3	TRBD1	CASSSRGRLSTDTQYF
TRBV19	TRBJ2-1	TRBD2	CASSSTSGGEFEQFF
TRBV5-1	TRBJ2-1	TRBD2	CASSFGERGGGEQFF
TRBV7-3	TRBJ2-2	TRBD1	CASSTGGSNTGELFF
TRBV20-1	TRBJ2-7	NA	CSARMAAEQYF
TRBV27	TRBJ1-2	NA	CASSPYQGSPYGYTF
TRBV6-7	TRBJ2-3	TRBD2	CASTYSQGELAGAWGTDTQYF
TRBV4-3	TRBJ1-3	NA	CASSQDPHSGNTIYF
TRBV7-9	TRBJ2-6	NA	CASGAAVFSGANVLTF
TRBV27	TRBJ2-7	NA	CASGPRDEQYF
TRBV13	TRBJ2-7	NA	CASSPPRSYEQYF
TRBV4-1	TRBJ1-5	NA	CASSQDSTGMDQPQHF
TRBV6-6	TRBJ1-5	NA	CASSGQQNQPQHF
TRBV27	TRBJ1-5	NA	CASSLSGGINQPQHF
TRBV7-2	TRBJ2-2	NA	CASSQTGTPNTGELFF
TRBV5-5	TRBJ2-7	NA	CASSLAAGSSYEQYF
TRBV7-9	TRBJ1-4	NA	CASSFRVVPTNEKLFF
TRBV4-2	TRBJ2-5	TRBD2	CASSRGLSGGEYSQETQYF
TRBV6-5	TRBJ2-1	TRBD2	CASRRRASGNNEQFF
TRBV28	TRBJ1-3	NA	CASSSGGAGNTIYF
TRBV7-7	TRBJ2-5	NA	CASSPAGGQETQYF
TRBV19	TRBJ1-2	TRBD1	CASSTGQEVWGYTF
TRBV18	TRBJ2-3	NA	CASSPTGWGDTQYF
TRBV18	TRBJ1-4	NA	CASSPGRVNEKLFF
TRBV13	TRBJ2-7	TRBD1	CASSPQDRVGYEQYF
TRBV7-3	TRBJ1-2	NA	CASSPKRGAGYGYTF
TRBV5-1	TRBJ1-1	TRBD1	CASSTTTGGNTEAFF
TRBV6-5	TRBJ1-4	NA	CASRLTATNEKLFF
TRBV10-3	TRBJ2-7	NA	CAISERGTSSYEQYF
TRBV7-2	TRBJ2-3	TRBD2	CASSPLAGFSTDTQYF
TRBV27	TRBJ2-7	NA	CASSPLLRQAEQYF
TRBV27	TRBJ2-7	TRBD2	CASSFTSGSFPGTYEQYF
TRBV5-1	TRBJ2-7	NA	CASSPGQTSYEQYF